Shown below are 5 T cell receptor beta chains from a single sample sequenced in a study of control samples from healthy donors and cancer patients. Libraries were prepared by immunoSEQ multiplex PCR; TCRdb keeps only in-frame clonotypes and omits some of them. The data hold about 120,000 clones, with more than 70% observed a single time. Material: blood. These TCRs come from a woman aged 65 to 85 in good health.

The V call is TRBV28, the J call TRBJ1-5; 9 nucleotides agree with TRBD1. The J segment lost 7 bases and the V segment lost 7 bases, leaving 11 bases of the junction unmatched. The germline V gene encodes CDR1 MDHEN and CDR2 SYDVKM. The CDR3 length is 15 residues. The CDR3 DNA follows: TGTGCCAGCACCGAGTCGACAGGGGGATGGCAGCCCCAGCATTTT. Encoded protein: CASTESTGGWQPQHF.

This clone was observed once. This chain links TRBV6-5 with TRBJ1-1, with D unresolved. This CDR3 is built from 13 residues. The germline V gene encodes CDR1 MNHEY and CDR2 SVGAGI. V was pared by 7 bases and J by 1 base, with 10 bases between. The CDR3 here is CASIPGGNTEAFF. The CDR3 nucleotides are TGTGCCAGCATCCCGGGAGGGAACACTGAAGCTTTCTTT.

Here the CDR3 DNA reads TGTGCCAGCAGCTCCCCTCTGAAGCAGTACTTC. This codes for CASSSPLKQYF. This chain connects TRBV7-2 to TRBJ2-7; no reliable D call. The CDR3 consists of 11 residues. V was cut by 4 bases and J by 8 bases, with 9 bases left in between. Germline V gene sequence: CDR1 SGHTA, CDR2 FQGNSA.

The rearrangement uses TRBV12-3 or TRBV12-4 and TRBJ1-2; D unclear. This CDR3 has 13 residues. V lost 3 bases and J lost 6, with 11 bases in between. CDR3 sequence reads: CASSFGQADGYTF. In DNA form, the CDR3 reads TGTGCCAGCAGTTTCGGGCAGGCTGATGGCTACACCTTC.

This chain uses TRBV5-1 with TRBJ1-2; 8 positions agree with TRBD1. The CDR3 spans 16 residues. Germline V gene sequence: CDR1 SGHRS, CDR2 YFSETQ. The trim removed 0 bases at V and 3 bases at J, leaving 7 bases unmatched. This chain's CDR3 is CASSLGGTGFDYGYTF. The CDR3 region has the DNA TGCGCCAGCAGCTTGGGGGGGACAGGTTTCGACTATGGCTACACCTTC.